The sequence of this TCR beta chain was determined in a study of cytomegalovirus exposure and HLA in healthy donors. Study-level findings and limits: High specificity and sensitivity for cytomegalovirus status were reported for the classifier.

The PCR used 60 Vbeta and 13 Jbeta primers. Sequencing used immunoSEQ multiplex PCR; TCRdb keeps in-frame clones, though not all of them. This table holds roughly 98,000 clones, less than 75% found once. Deletions cut 2 bases from V and 4 bases from J, with 8 bases between. Germline-derived CDR1 and CDR2 are MDHEN and SYDVKM. The CDR3 contains 13 residues. This clone was seen more than once but under ten times. No antigen is known for it. The sequence was obtained from a woman younger than 45 in good health and CMV-seropositive. What was sequenced was PBMCs. The genes are TRBV28 and TRBJ1-2; the D gene is possibly TRBD1 (6 bases). Here the CDR3 reads CASSLRQVYGYTF. CDR3 nucleotides: TGTGCCAGCAGTTTAAGACAGGTCTATGGCTACACCTTC.